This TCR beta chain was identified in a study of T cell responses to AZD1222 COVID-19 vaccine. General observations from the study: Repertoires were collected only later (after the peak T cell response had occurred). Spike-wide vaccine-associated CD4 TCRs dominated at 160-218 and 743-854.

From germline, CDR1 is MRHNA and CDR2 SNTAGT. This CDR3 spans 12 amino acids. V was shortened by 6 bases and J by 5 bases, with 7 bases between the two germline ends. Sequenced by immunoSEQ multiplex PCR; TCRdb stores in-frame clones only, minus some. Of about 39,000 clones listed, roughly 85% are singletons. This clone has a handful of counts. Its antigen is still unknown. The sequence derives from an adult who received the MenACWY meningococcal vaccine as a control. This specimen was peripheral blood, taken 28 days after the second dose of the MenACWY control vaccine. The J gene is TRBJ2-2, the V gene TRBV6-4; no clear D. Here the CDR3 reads CASRARTGELFF. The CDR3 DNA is TGTGCCAGCAGAGCTAGGACCGGGGAGCTGTTTTTT.